These T cell receptor beta chains were read from a single sample in a study of beta chain features in type 1 diabetes. Here immunoSEQ multiplex PCR was the method, and the copy in TCRdb shows in-frame clones only, minus some. In the table there are about 650,000 clones, approximately 13% of which are singletons. The source material was naive CD4+ T cells from blood. The receptors originated from a man younger than 45 with type 1 diabetes. CDR3s include the opening cysteine and the closing phenylalanine or tryptophan. Fields, in order: clone size, D gene, J gene, V gene, CDR3 protein, CDR3 DNA. A D gene is named only where the DNA matches it firmly. Part of the rows lack a size; the others show once, few, many or a class for expanded clones.

NA,NA,TRBJ2-3,TRBV7-2,CASSFERAGTQYF,TGTGCCAGCAGCTTTGAGAGAGCGGGTACGCAGTATTTT
NA,NA,TRBJ2-3,TRBV27,CASSSGYTSTDTQYF,TGTGCCAGCAGTTCGGGTTATACTAGCACAGATACGCAGTATTTT
few,NA,TRBJ2-7,TRBV30,CAFKGGAHEQYF,TGTGCCTTTAAGGGGGGGGCCCACGAGCAGTACTTC
few,TRBD1,TRBJ2-5,TRBV27,CASSPHRGGQETQYF,TGTGCCAGCAGCCCCCACAGGGGCGGTCAAGAGACCCAGTACTTC
few,NA,TRBJ2-1,TRBV28,CASSLNPTIEQFF,TGTGCCAGCAGTTTAAATCCTACAATTGAGCAGTTCTTC
NA,TRBD1,TRBJ2-7,TRBV7-2,CASSLGDRGMYEQYF,TGTGCCAGCAGCTTAGGGGACAGGGGGATGTACGAGCAGTACTTC
NA,NA,TRBJ2-7,TRBV7-2,CASSARQASYEQYF,TGTGCCAGCAGTGCCCGACAGGCCTCCTACGAGCAGTACTTC
NA,NA,TRBJ1-1,TRBV13,CASSFRGGTTEAFF,TGTGCCAGCAGCTTCCGAGGGGGGACCACTGAAGCTTTCTTT
NA,NA,TRBJ1-5,TRBV7-2,CASSLRYSNQPQHF,TGTGCCAGCAGCCTACGTTATAGCAATCAGCCCCAGCATTTT
NA,NA,TRBJ1-2,TRBV7-9,CASSMADGYGYTF,TGTGCCAGCAGCATGGCCGACGGATATGGCTACACCTTC
NA,NA,TRBJ2-6,TRBV2,CASSISGTGANVLTF,TGTGCCAGCAGTATCTCAGGGACAGGGGCCAACGTCCTGACTTTC
few,NA,TRBJ2-3,TRBV11-1,CASSLTGRIDTQYF,TGTGCCAGCAGCTTAACAGGGAGGATAGATACGCAGTATTTT
NA,NA,TRBJ2-3,TRBV25-1,CASSGWGVSDTQYF,TGTGCCAGCAGTGGGTGGGGGGTCTCGGATACGCAGTATTTT